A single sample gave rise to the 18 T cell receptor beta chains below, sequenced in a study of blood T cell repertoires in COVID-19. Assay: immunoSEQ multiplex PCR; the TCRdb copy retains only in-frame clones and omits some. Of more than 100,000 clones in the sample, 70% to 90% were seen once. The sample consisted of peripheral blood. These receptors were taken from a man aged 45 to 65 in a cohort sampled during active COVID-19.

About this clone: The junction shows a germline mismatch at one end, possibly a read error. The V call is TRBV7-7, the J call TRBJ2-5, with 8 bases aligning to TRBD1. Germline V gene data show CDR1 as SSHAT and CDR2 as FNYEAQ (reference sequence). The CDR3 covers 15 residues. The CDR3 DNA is TGTGCTAGCAGCTTGGGCAGGGGGCTTTCCGAGACCCAGTACTTC. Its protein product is CASSLGRGLSETQYF.

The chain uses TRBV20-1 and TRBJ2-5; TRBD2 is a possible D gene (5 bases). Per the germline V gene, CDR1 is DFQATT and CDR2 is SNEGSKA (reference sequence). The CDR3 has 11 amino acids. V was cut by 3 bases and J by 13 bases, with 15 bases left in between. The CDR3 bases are TGCAGTGCTAGCGGGGTCGGGATGCGGTACTTC. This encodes CSASGVGMRYF.

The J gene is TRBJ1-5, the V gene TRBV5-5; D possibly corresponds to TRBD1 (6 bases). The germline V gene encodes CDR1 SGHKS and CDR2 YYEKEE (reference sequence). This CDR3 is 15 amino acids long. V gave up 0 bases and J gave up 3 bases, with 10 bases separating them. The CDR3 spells CASSLARGPNQPQHF. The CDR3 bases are TGTGCCAGCAGCTTGGCCAGGGGTCCCAATCAGCCCCAGCATTTT.

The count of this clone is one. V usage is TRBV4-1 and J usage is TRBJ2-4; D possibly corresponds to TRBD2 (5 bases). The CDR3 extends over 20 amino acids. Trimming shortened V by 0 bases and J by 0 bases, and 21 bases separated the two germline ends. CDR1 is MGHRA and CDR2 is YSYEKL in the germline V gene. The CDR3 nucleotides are TGCGCCAGCAGCCAAGAGGGTGGAGGTGTCTCGCATAGAGCCAAAAACATTCAGTACTTC. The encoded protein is CASSQEGGGVSHRAKNIQYF.

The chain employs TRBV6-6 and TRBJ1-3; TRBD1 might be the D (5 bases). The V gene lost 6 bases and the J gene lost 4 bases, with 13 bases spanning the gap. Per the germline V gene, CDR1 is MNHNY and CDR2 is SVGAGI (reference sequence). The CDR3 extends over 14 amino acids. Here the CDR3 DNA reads TGTGCCAGCAGAACTTCAGGGCAAGGAAACACCATATATTTT. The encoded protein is CASRTSGQGNTIYF.

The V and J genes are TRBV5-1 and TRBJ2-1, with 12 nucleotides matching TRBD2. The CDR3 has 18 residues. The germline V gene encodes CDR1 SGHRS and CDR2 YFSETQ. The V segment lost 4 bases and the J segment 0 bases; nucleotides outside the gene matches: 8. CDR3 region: CASSPSGGAASSYNEQFF. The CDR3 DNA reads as TGCGCCAGCAGCCCTAGCGGGGGGGCTGCGAGCTCCTACAATGAGCAGTTCTTC.

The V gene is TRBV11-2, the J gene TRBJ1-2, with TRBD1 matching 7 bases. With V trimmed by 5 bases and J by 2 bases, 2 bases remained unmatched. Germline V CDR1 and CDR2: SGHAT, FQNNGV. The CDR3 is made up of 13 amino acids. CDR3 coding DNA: TGTGCCAGCAGCGACAGGGTAAACTATGGCTACACCTTC. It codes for CASSDRVNYGYTF.

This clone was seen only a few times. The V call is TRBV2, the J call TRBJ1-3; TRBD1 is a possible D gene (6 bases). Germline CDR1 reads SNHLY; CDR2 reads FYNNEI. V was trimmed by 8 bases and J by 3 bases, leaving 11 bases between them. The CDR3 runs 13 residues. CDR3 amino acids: CASSGQLGNTIYF. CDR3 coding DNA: TGTGCCAGCTCAGGACAGCTTGGAAACACCATATATTTT.

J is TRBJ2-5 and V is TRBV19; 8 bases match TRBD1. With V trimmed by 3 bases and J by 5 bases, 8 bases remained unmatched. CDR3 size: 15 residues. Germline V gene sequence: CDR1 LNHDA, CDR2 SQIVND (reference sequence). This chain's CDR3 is CASSILQGAGETQYF. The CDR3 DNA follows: TGTGCCAGTAGTATCCTGCAGGGGGCGGGGGAGACCCAGTACTTC.

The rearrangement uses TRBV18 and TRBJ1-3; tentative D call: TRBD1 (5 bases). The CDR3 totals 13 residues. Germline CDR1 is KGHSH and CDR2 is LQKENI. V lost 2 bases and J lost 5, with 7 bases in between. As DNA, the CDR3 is TGTGCCAGCTCACCAGGGGCGAGAAACACCATATATTTT. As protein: CASSPGARNTIYF. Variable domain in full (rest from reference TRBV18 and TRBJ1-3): NAGVMQNPRHLVRRRGQEARLRCSPMKGHSHVYWYRQLPEEGLKFMVYLQKENIIDESGMPKERFSAEFPKEGPSILRIQQVVRGDSAAYFCASSPGARNTIYFGEGSWLTVV.

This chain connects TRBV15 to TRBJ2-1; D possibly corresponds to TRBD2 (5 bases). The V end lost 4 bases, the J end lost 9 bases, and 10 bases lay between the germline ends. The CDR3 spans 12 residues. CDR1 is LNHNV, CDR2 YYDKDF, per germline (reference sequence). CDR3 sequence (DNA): TGTGCCACCAGCAATGCGGGTCTTGAGCAGTTCTTC. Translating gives CATSNAGLEQFF. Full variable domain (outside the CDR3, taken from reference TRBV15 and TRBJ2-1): DAMVIQNPRYQVTQFGKPVTLSCSQTLNHNVMYWYQQKSSQAPKLLFHYYDKDFNNEADTPDNFQSRRPNTSFCFLDIRSPGLGDTAMYLCATSNAGLEQFFGPGTRLTVL.

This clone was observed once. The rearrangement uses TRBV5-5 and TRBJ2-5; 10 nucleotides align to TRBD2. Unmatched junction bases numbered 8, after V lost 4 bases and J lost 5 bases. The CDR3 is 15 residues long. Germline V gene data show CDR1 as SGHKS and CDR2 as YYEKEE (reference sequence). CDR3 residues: CASSQQGLARETQYF. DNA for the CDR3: TGTGCCAGCAGCCAACAGGGACTAGCGAGGGAGACCCAGTACTTC.

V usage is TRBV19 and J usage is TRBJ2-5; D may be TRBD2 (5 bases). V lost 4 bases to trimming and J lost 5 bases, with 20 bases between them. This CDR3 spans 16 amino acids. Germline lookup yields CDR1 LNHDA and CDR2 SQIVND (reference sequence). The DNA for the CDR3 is TGTGCCAGTAGTAGTTCCGAGCGGCCCTCATCGGAGACCCAGTACTTC. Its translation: CASSSSERPSSETQYF. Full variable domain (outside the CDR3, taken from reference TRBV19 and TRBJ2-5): DGGITQSPKYLFRKEGQNVTLSCEQNLNHDAMYWYRQDPGQGLRLIYYSQIVNDFQKGDIAEGYSVSREKKESFPLTVTSAQKNPTAFYLCASSSSERPSSETQYFGPGTRLLVL.

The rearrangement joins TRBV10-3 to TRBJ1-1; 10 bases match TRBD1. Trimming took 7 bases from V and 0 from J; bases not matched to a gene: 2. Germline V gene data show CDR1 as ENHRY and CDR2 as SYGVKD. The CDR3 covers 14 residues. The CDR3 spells CAIKGQGVNTEAFF. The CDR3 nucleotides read TGTGCCATCAAAGGACAGGGGGTGAACACTGAAGCTTTCTTT.

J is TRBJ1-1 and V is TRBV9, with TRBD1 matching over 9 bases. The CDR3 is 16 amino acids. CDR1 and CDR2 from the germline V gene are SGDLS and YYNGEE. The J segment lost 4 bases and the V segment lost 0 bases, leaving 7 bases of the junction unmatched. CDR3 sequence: CASSVVDRGLGTEAFF. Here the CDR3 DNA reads TGTGCCAGCAGCGTAGTAGACAGGGGGTTAGGCACTGAAGCTTTCTTT.

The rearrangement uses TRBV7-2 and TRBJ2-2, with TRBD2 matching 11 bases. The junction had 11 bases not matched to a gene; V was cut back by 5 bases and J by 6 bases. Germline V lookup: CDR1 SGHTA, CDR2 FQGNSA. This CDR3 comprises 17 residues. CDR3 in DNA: TGTGCCAGCAGCCCGAGGGTAGCGGGGGGGCCTCCCGGGGAGCTGTTTTTT. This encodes CASSPRVAGGPPGELFF.

In DNA form, the CDR3 reads TGTGCCAGCAGAAACAGGGGCGGGGGCACAGATACGCAGTATTTT. It codes for CASRNRGGGTDTQYF. This chain links TRBV2 with TRBJ2-3, with D possibly being TRBD1 (7 bases). Germline V CDR1 and CDR2: SNHLY, FYNNEI. This CDR3 spans 15 amino acids. Trimming took 6 bases from V and 1 from J, leaving 14 bases between them.

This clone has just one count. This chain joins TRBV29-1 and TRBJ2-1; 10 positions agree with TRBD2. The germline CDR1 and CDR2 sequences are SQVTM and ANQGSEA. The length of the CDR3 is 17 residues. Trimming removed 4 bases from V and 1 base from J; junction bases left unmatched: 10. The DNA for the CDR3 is TGCAGCGTTGTCCCTAGCGGGGGCCCCGGGTCCTACAATGAGCAGTTCTTC. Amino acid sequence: CSVVPSGGPGSYNEQFF.